These 14 T cell receptor beta chains were all obtained from the same sample, sequenced in a study of blood T cell dynamics during melanoma immunotherapy. Time point denoted: pre-treatment baseline. The protocol was immunoSEQ multiplex PCR, while the TCRdb copy is restricted to in-frame clones and leaves out a portion. The repertoire holds roughly 14,000 clones, approximately 90% seen once, with around 6% in the top ten. The material sequenced was blood, taken from a patient treated with checkpoint blockade. Receptor source: a human donor with melanoma.

This chain links TRBV6-6 with TRBJ1-1; TRBD1 is a possible D gene (5 bases). There are 11 residues in the CDR3. V lost 6 bases and J lost 8, with 10 bases in between. The germline CDR1 and CDR2 sequences are MNHNY and SVGAGI (reference sequence). The CDR3 coding sequence is TGTGCCAGCAGCCAAACAGGAGAAGCTTTCTTT. Translation: CASSQTGEAFF.

V and J are TRBV19 and TRBJ1-1; 7 bases map to TRBD1. There are 13 residues in the CDR3. V lost 6 bases to trimming and J lost 4 bases; unmatched junction nucleotides: 5. Germline CDR1 reads LNHDA; CDR2 reads SQIVND (reference sequence). The CDR3: CASRTGVFTEAFF. The CDR3 DNA is TGTGCCAGTAGAACAGGGGTCTTCACTGAAGCTTTCTTT.

J is TRBJ1-1 and V is TRBV5-6, with 9 bases lining up with TRBD1. The CDR3 spans 14 residues. Germline V CDR1 and CDR2: SGHDT, YYEEEE. Trimming at V came to 4 bases and at J to 1 base, leaving 2 bases not matched to a gene. The CDR3 reads CASSRGQGNTEAFF. The CDR3 DNA is TGTGCCAGCAGCAGGGGACAGGGGAACACTGAAGCTTTCTTT.

CDR3 DNA: TGTGCCAGCAGCGTGGGGGACGGGGGTAGCACAGATACGCAGTATTTT. It yields the protein CASSVGDGGSTDTQYF. J is TRBJ2-3 and V is TRBV9; tentative D call: TRBD2 (6 bases). Germline V gives CDR1 SGDLS, CDR2 YYNGEE. CDR3 length: 16 residues. V was clipped by 2 bases and J by 0 bases, with 13 bases between them.

The chain has TRBV2 and TRBJ1-4; 9 bases are shared with TRBD1. CDR3 length equals 12 residues. V was pared by 10 bases and J by 7 bases, with 4 bases of the junction left unmatched. The V gene's germline CDR1 is SNHLY and CDR2 FYNNEI. Written as DNA, the CDR3 is TGTGCCACAGACAGGGGGAGTGAAAAACTGTTTTTT. This translates into CATDRGSEKLFF.

Worth noting for this clone: A far larger clone differs by one base, so this is likely a read error. The V call is TRBV7-9, the J call TRBJ1-5; D not certain. V was clipped by 1 base and J by 3 bases, with 4 bases between them. The germline V gene has CDR1 SEHNR and CDR2 FQNEAQ (reference sequence). The CDR3 covers 13 residues. CDR3 residues: CASSLGNNQPQHF. CDR3 nucleotides: TGTGCCAGCAGCTTAGGCAACAATCAGCCCCAGCATTTT.

This chain uses TRBV6-5 with TRBJ2-2, with TRBD1 as a possible D gene (6 bases). CDR3 length: 14 residues. The V end was cut by 0 bases, the J end by 6 bases, with 8 bases between. Germline assignment: CDR1 MNHEY and CDR2 SVGAGI. The CDR3 region is CASSYSTGSGELFF. The DNA of the CDR3 is TGTGCCAGCAGTTACTCGACAGGATCCGGGGAGCTGTTTTTT.

The rearrangement uses TRBV7-9 and TRBJ1-4, with D possibly matching TRBD1 (5 bases). The germline V gene encodes CDR1 SEHNR and CDR2 FQNEAQ (reference sequence). This CDR3 contains 14 residues. Trimming left V 1 base short and J 6 bases short, with 9 bases between. The CDR3 region is CASSLVGADEKLFF. In nucleotides, the CDR3 is TGTGCCAGCAGCTTAGTCGGGGCTGATGAAAAACTGTTTTTT.

This chain links TRBV27 with TRBJ1-1; tentative D call: TRBD1 (5 bases). There are 14 residues in the CDR3. The germline V gene encodes CDR1 MNHEY and CDR2 SMNVEV (reference sequence). Trimming left V 3 bases short and J 5 bases short, with 13 bases between. CDR3 sequence reads: CASSFRGDRTEAFF. The DNA of the CDR3 is TGTGCCAGCAGTTTCCGAGGGGATAGGACTGAAGCTTTCTTT.

This sequence joins TRBV4-1 and TRBJ1-1; D uncertain. This CDR3 contains 14 residues. The germline gives CDR1 MGHRA, CDR2 YSYEKL. Trimming stripped 1 base from V and 3 bases from J, with 9 bases between. This chain's CDR3 is CASSQVTADTEAFF. The DNA of the CDR3 is TGCGCCAGCAGCCAAGTAACAGCGGACACTGAAGCTTTCTTT.

This chain links TRBV5-4 with TRBJ2-1, with a possible D match to TRBD1 (5 bases). CDR3 length: 20 residues. Trimming took 0 bases from V and 0 from J, leaving 22 bases between them. Germline loops: CDR1 SGHNT, CDR2 YYREEE (reference sequence). CDR3 DNA: TGTGCCAGCAGCTTGGTTCGGGCAGGGATGGGCCTGAGCTCCTACAATGAGCAGTTCTTC. This gives the protein CASSLVRAGMGLSSYNEQFF.

The chain employs TRBV19 and TRBJ1-6, with 9 bases that match TRBD1. Germline lookup yields CDR1 LNHDA and CDR2 SQIVND (reference sequence). V lost 6 bases, J lost 7 bases, and 10 bases stayed unmatched. This CDR3 is built from 16 residues. CDR3 coding DNA: TGTGCCAGTAGCCCGGGACAGGGCCTGACCAATTCACCCCTCCACTTT. Translating gives CASSPGQGLTNSPLHF.

This clone was found once. The chain combines TRBV4-3 with TRBJ2-5; TRBD2 matches at 7 bases. V shed 2 bases, J shed 3 bases, and the junction held 0 bases outside the gene matches. The CDR3 spans 13 residues. The V gene's germline CDR1 is LGHNA and CDR2 YSLEER. The CDR3 loop is CASSQRGEETQYF. CDR3 in DNA: TGCGCCAGCAGCCAACGGGGGGAAGAGACCCAGTACTTC.

The gene calls are TRBV27 and TRBJ2-1; D is unresolved. Trimming stripped 6 bases from V and 5 bases from J, with 11 bases between. The CDR3 length is 13 residues. CDR1 and CDR2 (germline): MNHEY, SMNVEV (reference sequence). The CDR3 DNA reads as TGTGCCAGCAGCCTGGGAACTCACAATGAGCAGTTCTTC. Its translation: CASSLGTHNEQFF.